This section outlines one TCR beta chain sequence together with its context. The length of the CDR3 is 20 residues. CDR1 is SGHAT and CDR2 is FQDESV in the germline V gene (reference sequence). This record comes from a study of T cells expressing NK-cell markers. TCRdb re-called the 5' RACE reads and shows each CDR3 protein once, DNA omitted. The sample's table shows about 460,000 distinct CDR3 sequences. The rearrangement uses TRBV11-1 and TRBJ2-6. The sequence came from a woman between 50 and 59 years old in good health. Sequencing was carried out using blood T cells: a sorted CD56 or NKG2C T cell subset, CD4+ or CD8+ T cells, or bulk PBMC T cells (not recorded which). The CDR3 is CASSGIGYGFFDPGANVLTF.